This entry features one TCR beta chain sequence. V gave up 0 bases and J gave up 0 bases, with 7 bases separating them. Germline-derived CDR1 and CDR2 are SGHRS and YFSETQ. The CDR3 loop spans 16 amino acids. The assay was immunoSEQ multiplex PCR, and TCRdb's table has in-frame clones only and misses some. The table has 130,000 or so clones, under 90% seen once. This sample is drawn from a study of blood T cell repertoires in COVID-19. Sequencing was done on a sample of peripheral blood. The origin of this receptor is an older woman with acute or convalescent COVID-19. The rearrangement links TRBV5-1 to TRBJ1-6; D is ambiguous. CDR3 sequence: CASSLGSSSYNSPLHF. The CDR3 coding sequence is TGCGCCAGCAGCTTGGGATCTAGCTCCTATAATTCACCCCTCCACTTT.